This TCR beta chain was sequenced for a study of T cell changes during pregnancy in multiple sclerosis. Assay: immunoSEQ multiplex PCR; the TCRdb copy retains only in-frame clones and omits some. Of around 84,000 clones listed, about 94% are singletons. This receptor was taken from a female donor in good health, enrolled as a control in a pregnancy study. The starting material was peripheral blood, obtained in the second trimester of pregnancy.

DNA of the CDR3: TGTGCCAGCAGTTTTCAGGGTGGGTATCAGCCCCAGCATTTT. Its translation is CASSFQGGYQPQHF. The rearrangement uses TRBV28 and TRBJ1-5; the D gene is possibly TRBD1 (5 bases). This CDR3 region has 14 residues. The germline V and J ends were trimmed by 3 bases and 5 bases, with 11 bases remaining between them. Germline V gives CDR1 MDHEN, CDR2 SYDVKM.